A selection of T cell receptor beta chains follows, all from one sample in a study of blood T cells in healthy people across ages. TCRdb reprocessed the 5' RACE reads via MiXCR and lists one record per CDR3 protein. The sample carries some 1.6 million distinct CDR3 sequences, almost 35% recorded once. Sequencing used blood. These receptors were taken from a woman younger than 45 in good health. The CDR3 runs from the conserved cysteine through the conserved F or W. D genes are given only for firm matches. Some rows mark clone size as missing; the rest say once, few, many or name a class of expanded clone.

d_gene	v_gene	abundance	j_gene	CDR3aa	CDR3nt
TRBD2	TRBV20-1	many	TRBJ2-5	CSASPTSGGQETQYF	TGCAGTGCTAGTCCGACTAGCGGTGGCCAAGAGACCCAGTACTTC
-	TRBV27	-	TRBJ2-1	CASGAGTSYNEQFF	TGTGCCAGCGGAGCGGGCACCTCCTACAATGAGCAGTTCTTC
-	TRBV5-1	few	TRBJ2-1	CASSLLAEEQFF	TGCGCCAGCAGCTTACTAGCCGAGGAGCAGTTCTTC
TRBD2	TRBV6-2/TRBV6-3	-	TRBJ2-7	CASRILAEGLSEQYF	TGTGCCAGCAGGATCCTAGCGGAAGGATTAAGTGAGCAGTACTTC
TRBD2	TRBV20-1	many	TRBJ2-7	CSVHSGRAYEQYF	TGCAGTGTACATAGCGGGAGGGCCTACGAGCAGTACTTC
TRBD1	TRBV4-2	-	TRBJ2-3	CASSPPGQGSGQLSTDTQYF	TGTGCCAGCAGCCCGCCGGGACAGGGCTCAGGACAATTAAGCACAGATACGCAGTATTTT
-	TRBV3-1	-	TRBJ2-5	CASSQPLRGETQYF	TGTGCCAGCAGCCAGCCACTTCGAGGGGAGACCCAGTACTTC
-	TRBV25-1	-	TRBJ1-1	CAGRPRVAVSSTEAFF	TGTGCCGGCAGACCCAGGGTTGCAGTTTCAAGCACTGAAGCTTTCTTT
-	TRBV28	-	TRBJ1-2	CASSLTWGSGYTF	TGTGCCAGCAGTTTAACTTGGGGGTCTGGCTACACCTTC
TRBD2	TRBV7-2	-	TRBJ2-5	CASRYGASGGAGETQYF	TGTGCCAGCAGATATGGGGCCAGCGGGGGGGCCGGAGAGACCCAGTACTTC
-	TRBV7-6	few	TRBJ1-2	CASSLGDNGYTF	TGTGCCAGCAGCTTAGGGGACAACGGCTACACCTTC
-	TRBV7-9	-	TRBJ1-4	CASSLHGATNEKLFF	TGTGCCAGCAGCTTACATGGGGCAACTAATGAAAAACTGTTTTTT
TRBD1	TRBV7-8	-	TRBJ1-2	CASSPTGGWSGYTF	TGTGCCAGCAGCCCAACAGGGGGCTGGAGCGGCTACACCTTC
-	TRBV7-6	-	TRBJ2-1	CASSLVSDSNEQFF	TGTGCCAGCAGCTTAGTAAGCGACAGCAATGAGCAGTTCTTC
-	TRBV3-1	-	TRBJ1-2	CASSLTPGLYYGYTF	TGTGCCAGCAGCTTAACACCTGGGCTATACTATGGCTACACCTTC
TRBD1	TRBV27	few	TRBJ1-5	CASSSGTGGAQPQHF	TGTGCCAGCTCGTCCGGGACAGGGGGAGCTCAGCCCCAGCATTTT
TRBD1	TRBV20-1	-	TRBJ2-5	CSAPGQGFETQYF	TGCAGTGCTCCGGGACAGGGTTTTGAGACCCAGTACTTC
-	TRBV6-5	-	TRBJ2-7	CASSYHQASHEQYF	TGTGCCAGCAGTTACCATCAGGCCTCCCACGAGCAGTACTTC
-	TRBV28	few	TRBJ2-5	CASKFRAGRRLGGQETQYF	TGTGCCAGCAAGTTTCGGGCAGGGAGACGACTTGGAGGTCAAGAGACCCAGTACTTC
-	TRBV6-2/TRBV6-3	-	TRBJ2-3	CASSPPPTRDTQYF	TGTGCCAGCAGCCCGCCTCCCACTAGAGATACGCAGTATTTT
-	TRBV20-1	-	TRBJ2-5	CSARSPAGWETQYF	TGCAGTGCTAGAAGCCCTGCGGGGTGGGAGACCCAGTACTTC
-	TRBV29-1	few	TRBJ2-7	CSVVLVSCEQYF	TGCAGCGTTGTACTGGTCTCCTGCGAGCAGTACTTC
TRBD2	TRBV3-1	-	TRBJ2-5	CASSFRTSGGAGETQYF	TGTGCCAGCAGCTTCCGGACTAGCGGGGGGGCCGGAGAGACCCAGTACTTC
-	TRBV6-1	-	TRBJ2-1	CASRQLDSRSYNAQFF	TGTGCCAGCAGACAGTTGGACAGCCGGTCCTACAATGCGCAGTTCTTC
TRBD1	TRBV6-5	-	TRBJ1-1	CASSYMGTGEAFF	TGTGCCAGCAGTTACATGGGGACAGGTGAAGCTTTCTTT
-	TRBV6-1	few	TRBJ2-7	CASTPTNYEQYF	TGTGCCAGCACCCCCACGAACTACGAGCAGTACTTC